The clone carrying this TCR beta chain was detected a few times. Using immunoSEQ multiplex PCR, the repertoire was profiled, and TCRdb retains in-frame clones only, with some absent. The repertoire includes tens of thousands of clones, roughly four fifths of them detected once, and about 10% sits in the top ten. This sample stems from a study of blood T cell repertoires in COVID-19. Germline CDR1 is SGHTA and CDR2 is FQGNSA. Trimming shortened V by 5 bases and J by 7 bases, and 17 bases separated the two germline ends. This CDR3 has 15 residues. V gene TRBV7-2 combines with J gene TRBJ2-2; no firm D call. Material: peripheral blood. The receptor comes from a man aged 55-75 years with acute or convalescent COVID-19. The DNA for the CDR3 is TGTGCCAGCAGCCGGCGGCCGACCAACGGCGGGGAGCTGTTTTTT. It translates to CASSRRPTNGGELFF.